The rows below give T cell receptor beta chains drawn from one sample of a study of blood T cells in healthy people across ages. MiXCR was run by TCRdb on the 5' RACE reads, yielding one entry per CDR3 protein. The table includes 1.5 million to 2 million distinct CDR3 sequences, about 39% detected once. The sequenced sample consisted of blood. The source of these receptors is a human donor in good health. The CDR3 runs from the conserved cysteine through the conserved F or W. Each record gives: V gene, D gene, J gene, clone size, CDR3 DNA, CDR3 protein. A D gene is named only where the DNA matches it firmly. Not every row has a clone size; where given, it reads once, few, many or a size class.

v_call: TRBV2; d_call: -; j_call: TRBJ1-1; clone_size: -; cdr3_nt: TGTGCCAGCAGGAAGGGGATCAGCACTGAAGCTTTCTTC; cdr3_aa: CASRKGISTEAFF
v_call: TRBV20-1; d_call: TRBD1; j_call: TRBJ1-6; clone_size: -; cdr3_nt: TGCAGTGCTAGACCGACAGGGTCGGTCACCTATAATTCACCCCTCCACTTT; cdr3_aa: CSARPTGSVTYNSPLHF
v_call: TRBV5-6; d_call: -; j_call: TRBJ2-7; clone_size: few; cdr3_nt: TGTGCCAGCAGTCGTAACAGCTTTTACGAGCAGTACTTC; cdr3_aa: CASSRNSFYEQYF
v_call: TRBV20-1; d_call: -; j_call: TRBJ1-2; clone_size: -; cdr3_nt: TGCAGTGCTAGAGATTACCCATATCCGTCAGGTCCGGCGGAAGGCTACACCTTC; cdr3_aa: CSARDYPYPSGPAEGYTF
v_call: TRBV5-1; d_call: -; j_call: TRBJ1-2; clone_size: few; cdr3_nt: TGCGCCAGCAGCCCCCCCTTGAGTGACTATGGCTACACCTTC; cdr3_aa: CASSPPLSDYGYTF
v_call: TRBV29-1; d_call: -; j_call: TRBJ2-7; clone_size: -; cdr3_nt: TGCAGCGTTGCCAACAGCGGCGAGCAGTACTTC; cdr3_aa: CSVANSGEQYF
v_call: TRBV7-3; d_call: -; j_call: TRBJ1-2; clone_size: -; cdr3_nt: TGTGCCAGCAGCTCAACCGGGGCAGACTATGGCTACACCTTC; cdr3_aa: CASSSTGADYGYTF
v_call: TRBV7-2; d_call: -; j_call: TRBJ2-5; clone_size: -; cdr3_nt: TGTGCTAGCAGCTTAGAGTCGTGGGGGGAGACCCAGTACTTC; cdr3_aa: CASSLESWGETQYF
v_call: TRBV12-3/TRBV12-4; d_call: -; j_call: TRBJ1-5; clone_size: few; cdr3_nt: TGTGCCAGCAGTTTTCGGGGGGGGATCCAGCCCCAGCATTTT; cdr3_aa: CASSFRGGIQPQHF
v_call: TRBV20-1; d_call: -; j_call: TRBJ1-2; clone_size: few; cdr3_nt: TGCAGTGCCGTTGGGGGGAACTATGGCTACACCTTC; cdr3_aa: CSAVGGNYGYTF
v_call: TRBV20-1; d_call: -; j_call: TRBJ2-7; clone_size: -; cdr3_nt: TGCAGTGCTCACAGGAGCAGCAGCTCCTACGAGCAGTACTTC; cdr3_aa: CSAHRSSSSYEQYF
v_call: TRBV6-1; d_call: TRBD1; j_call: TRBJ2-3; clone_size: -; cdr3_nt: TGTGCCAGCAGTACAAACAGGGGAAGGACAGATACGCAGTATTTT; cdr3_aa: CASSTNRGRTDTQYF
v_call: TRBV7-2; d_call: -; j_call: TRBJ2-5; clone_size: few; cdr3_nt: TGTGCCAGCAGCTTAATCGGGACCTTCCAAGAGACCCAGTACTTC; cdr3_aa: CASSLIGTFQETQYF
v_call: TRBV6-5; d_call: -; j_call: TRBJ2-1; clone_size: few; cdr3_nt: TGTGCCAGCAGTAAAAGGGGATACAATGAGCAGTTCTTC; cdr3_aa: CASSKRGYNEQFF
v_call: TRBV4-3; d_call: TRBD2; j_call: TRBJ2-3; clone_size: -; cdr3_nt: TGCGCCAGCAGCCAAGATTGGACTAGCGGGGAAACAGATACGCAGTATTTT; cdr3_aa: CASSQDWTSGETDTQYF